These T cell receptor beta chains were read from a single sample in a study of blood T cell repertoires in COVID-19. Measured with immunoSEQ multiplex PCR; TCRdb has only the in-frame clones, and not every one. The sample consists of around 250,000 clones, around 82% of them appearing once. Sequencing used peripheral blood. The source is a man in his forties or fifties with active or convalescent COVID-19. Both conserved end residues are part of each CDR3. The D gene is left open where the match is weak. Size is stated for part of the rows, as once, few or many counts, or as a class when the clone is expanded.

cdr3_nt: TGCGCCAGCAGGGGGAGCGCGAACACCGGGGAGCTGTTTTTT
cdr3_aa: CASRGSANTGELFF
v_call: TRBV10-2
j_call: TRBJ2-2
d_call: .
clone_size: .

cdr3_nt: TGTGCCAGCAGCTTAAAAGTACCGGGACAGTACATGAACACTGAAGCTTTCTTT
cdr3_aa: CASSLKVPGQYMNTEAFF
v_call: TRBV7-3
j_call: TRBJ1-1
d_call: TRBD1
clone_size: .

cdr3_nt: TGTGCCAGCAGTTATTTAAGGGGTGGTCAGCCCCAGCATTTT
cdr3_aa: CASSYLRGGQPQHF
v_call: TRBV6-2/TRBV6-3
j_call: TRBJ1-5
d_call: .
clone_size: .

cdr3_nt: TGTGCCAGCAGTTACTCACCGGTCTATGGCTACACCTTC
cdr3_aa: CASSYSPVYGYTF
v_call: TRBV6-5
j_call: TRBJ1-2
d_call: .
clone_size: .

cdr3_nt: TGTGCCTGGAGTATCAGCGGCAGCAATCAGCCCCAGCATTTT
cdr3_aa: CAWSISGSNQPQHF
v_call: TRBV30
j_call: TRBJ1-5
d_call: .
clone_size: .

cdr3_nt: TGTGCCACCAGTGGGGCCGGATACAATGAGCAGTTCTTC
cdr3_aa: CATSGAGYNEQFF
v_call: TRBV24-1
j_call: TRBJ2-1
d_call: .
clone_size: once

cdr3_nt: TGTGCCAGCAGCTTCCTTTTTGATACGCAGTATTTT
cdr3_aa: CASSFLFDTQYF
v_call: TRBV5-4
j_call: TRBJ2-3
d_call: .
clone_size: .

cdr3_nt: TGTGCCAGCAGTTACTCGACGCTCCGGGACAGGGACCTCGGGGAGCTGTTTTTT
cdr3_aa: CASSYSTLRDRDLGELFF
v_call: TRBV6-2/TRBV6-3
j_call: TRBJ2-2
d_call: TRBD1
clone_size: .

cdr3_nt: TGTGCCTGGAGTGGGAGCAATGGGGAAAAACTGTTTTTT
cdr3_aa: CAWSGSNGEKLFF
v_call: TRBV30
j_call: TRBJ1-4
d_call: .
clone_size: .

cdr3_nt: TGTGCCATCAGTAAGGACAGGGAGGCAACTAATGAAAAACTGTTTTTT
cdr3_aa: CAISKDREATNEKLFF
v_call: TRBV10-3
j_call: TRBJ1-4
d_call: TRBD1
clone_size: .

cdr3_nt: TGTGCCAGTAGACCGACAGAAAATCAGCCCCAGCATTTT
cdr3_aa: CASRPTENQPQHF
v_call: TRBV19
j_call: TRBJ1-5
d_call: .
clone_size: .

cdr3_nt: TGTGCCAGTAGTAGAGGTCAGATGAACACTGAAGCTTTCTTT
cdr3_aa: CASSRGQMNTEAFF
v_call: TRBV19
j_call: TRBJ1-1
d_call: .
clone_size: .

cdr3_nt: TGTGCCAGTAGTAAAACCGGACAGGTGGATCAGCCCCAGCATTTT
cdr3_aa: CASSKTGQVDQPQHF
v_call: TRBV19
j_call: TRBJ1-5
d_call: TRBD1
clone_size: .

cdr3_nt: TGTGCCAGCAGCTTAAGAGGCGGGGGTAGCACAGATACGCAGTATTTT
cdr3_aa: CASSLRGGGSTDTQYF
v_call: TRBV7-2
j_call: TRBJ2-3
d_call: TRBD2
clone_size: .

cdr3_nt: TGTGCCAGCAGCCCTACAGGAAGACCCGATGGAGGCTACACCTTC
cdr3_aa: CASSPTGRPDGGYTF
v_call: TRBV7-9
j_call: TRBJ1-2
d_call: .
clone_size: .

cdr3_nt: TGTGCCAGCAGTGGGGGACAGAACTATGGCTACACCTTC
cdr3_aa: CASSGGQNYGYTF
v_call: TRBV28
j_call: TRBJ1-2
d_call: TRBD1
clone_size: .

cdr3_nt: TGTGCCAGCAGTTCCCGTAACTCTGAAGCTTTCTTT
cdr3_aa: CASSSRNSEAFF
v_call: TRBV12-3/TRBV12-4
j_call: TRBJ1-1
d_call: .
clone_size: .

cdr3_nt: TGTGCCAGCAGTTCCGGGACAGGGGGCGCGAAAGATACGCAGTATTTT
cdr3_aa: CASSSGTGGAKDTQYF
v_call: TRBV6-6
j_call: TRBJ2-3
d_call: TRBD1
clone_size: few

cdr3_nt: TGCAGCGCTTCCCTTTCCGGCACTGAAGCTTTCTTT
cdr3_aa: CSASLSGTEAFF
v_call: TRBV29-1
j_call: TRBJ1-1
d_call: .
clone_size: .

cdr3_nt: TGTGCCAGCAGTCTTACGGGACACCGGGTTTTCACCTTC
cdr3_aa: CASSLTGHRVFTF
v_call: TRBV28
j_call: TRBJ1-2
d_call: .
clone_size: .

cdr3_nt: TGTGCCTGGAGTGTCCTGACAGAGGATTATGGCTACACCTTC
cdr3_aa: CAWSVLTEDYGYTF
v_call: TRBV30
j_call: TRBJ1-2
d_call: .
clone_size: .

cdr3_nt: TGCGCCAGCAGCAACCGACAGGGTGTGAACACTGAAGCTTTCTTT
cdr3_aa: CASSNRQGVNTEAFF
v_call: TRBV5-1
j_call: TRBJ1-1
d_call: TRBD1
clone_size: .

cdr3_nt: TGTGCTAGTGGTTTACCCCCTGGCGAAGCTTTCTTT
cdr3_aa: CASGLPPGEAFF
v_call: TRBV12-5
j_call: TRBJ1-1
d_call: .
clone_size: .

cdr3_nt: TGTGCCAGCTCAGAGCCCGACCCGACAGGGAATGGCTACACCTTC
cdr3_aa: CASSEPDPTGNGYTF
v_call: TRBV18
j_call: TRBJ1-2
d_call: TRBD1
clone_size: .

cdr3_nt: TGCGCCAGCAGCGCGGGACAGGGGACTGAAAAACTGTTTTTT
cdr3_aa: CASSAGQGTEKLFF
v_call: TRBV5-1
j_call: TRBJ1-4
d_call: TRBD1
clone_size: .

cdr3_nt: TGTGCTAGTGGTTCGCACCTCCAGGGATCCTATGGCTACACCTTC
cdr3_aa: CASGSHLQGSYGYTF
v_call: TRBV12-5
j_call: TRBJ1-2
d_call: .
clone_size: .

cdr3_nt: TGTGCCAGCAGCTCCTCGGGACAGCTTAATTCACCCCTCCACTTT
cdr3_aa: CASSSSGQLNSPLHF
v_call: TRBV11-2
j_call: TRBJ1-6
d_call: TRBD1
clone_size: .

cdr3_nt: TGCGCCAGCACCCAAGAGGGACAGGGGATGAACACTGAAGCTTTCTTT
cdr3_aa: CASTQEGQGMNTEAFF
v_call: TRBV4-1
j_call: TRBJ1-1
d_call: TRBD1
clone_size: .

cdr3_nt: TGTGCCAGCTCAATAAATACAGGGGATGGCTACACCTTC
cdr3_aa: CASSINTGDGYTF
v_call: TRBV18
j_call: TRBJ1-2
d_call: TRBD1
clone_size: .

cdr3_nt: TGTGCCAGCAGGAGGGAATATGGCTACACCTTC
cdr3_aa: CASRREYGYTF
v_call: TRBV2
j_call: TRBJ1-2
d_call: .
clone_size: .

cdr3_nt: TGTGCCTGGAGTAACCCGAGGGGGACAAAAAGCTTCTATGGCTACACCTTC
cdr3_aa: CAWSNPRGTKSFYGYTF
v_call: TRBV30
j_call: TRBJ1-2
d_call: .
clone_size: .

cdr3_nt: TGTGCCAGCAGCCCCCGAGGGACAGGGAACACTGAAGCTTTCTTT
cdr3_aa: CASSPRGTGNTEAFF
v_call: TRBV7-2
j_call: TRBJ1-1
d_call: TRBD1
clone_size: once

cdr3_nt: TGTGCCTGGAGTCCCCTCTCACATCAGGGGGAGACCCAGTACTTC
cdr3_aa: CAWSPLSHQGETQYF
v_call: TRBV30
j_call: TRBJ2-5
d_call: .
clone_size: once

cdr3_nt: TGCGCCAGCAGCTTGGGGGCAGGGGGGTCGACAAGGGCTTTCTTT
cdr3_aa: CASSLGAGGSTRAFF
v_call: TRBV5-1
j_call: TRBJ1-1
d_call: TRBD1
clone_size: .

cdr3_nt: TGTGCCAGCAGCCCCTTCCGGGGGGGCTTTGACTACGAGCAGTACTTC
cdr3_aa: CASSPFRGGFDYEQYF
v_call: TRBV5-4
j_call: TRBJ2-7
d_call: TRBD2
clone_size: .

cdr3_nt: TGCGCCAGCAGCTTGGGGACCCGGAGGCGGGACACAGATACGCAGTATTTT
cdr3_aa: CASSLGTRRRDTDTQYF
v_call: TRBV5-1
j_call: TRBJ2-3
d_call: .
clone_size: .

cdr3_nt: TGTGCCAGCAGTTTACCAGGGATTGGCTACACCTTC
cdr3_aa: CASSLPGIGYTF
v_call: TRBV27
j_call: TRBJ1-2
d_call: .
clone_size: .

cdr3_nt: TGTGCCAGCAGTGAATCTAGCAGTTCAAACACCATATATTTT
cdr3_aa: CASSESSSSNTIYF
v_call: TRBV6-4
j_call: TRBJ1-3
d_call: .
clone_size: .

cdr3_nt: TGTGCCAGCAGTCGGGACAGCGTGTTCTTC
cdr3_aa: CASSRDSVFF
v_call: TRBV12-3/TRBV12-4
j_call: TRBJ2-1
d_call: TRBD1
clone_size: .

cdr3_nt: TGTGCCACCAGTCGTCCCACCGGCAATGAGCAGTTCTTC
cdr3_aa: CATSRPTGNEQFF
v_call: TRBV24-1
j_call: TRBJ2-1
d_call: .
clone_size: .

cdr3_nt: TGTGCCAGCAGTGAAAGGGACAGGTTCTACGAGCAGTACTTC
cdr3_aa: CASSERDRFYEQYF
v_call: TRBV2
j_call: TRBJ2-7
d_call: TRBD1
clone_size: .

cdr3_nt: TGTGCCAGTAGTATCCGGACCACAGGACAGGGGGCAGCTAACTATGGCTACACCTTC
cdr3_aa: CASSIRTTGQGAANYGYTF
v_call: TRBV19
j_call: TRBJ1-2
d_call: TRBD1
clone_size: few

cdr3_nt: TGTGCCAGCAGCCCCACTGGACAGGGTTTGAACACTGAAGCTTTCTTT
cdr3_aa: CASSPTGQGLNTEAFF
v_call: TRBV7-9
j_call: TRBJ1-1
d_call: TRBD1
clone_size: .

cdr3_nt: TGTGCCAGCAGTGAAGGAGGCTATGGCTACACCTTC
cdr3_aa: CASSEGGYGYTF
v_call: TRBV6-1
j_call: TRBJ1-2
d_call: .
clone_size: .

cdr3_nt: TGTGCCACCAGTGACGCGCTGGGGGGGCAGTTTCAGTTCTTC
cdr3_aa: CATSDALGGQFQFF
v_call: TRBV24-1
j_call: TRBJ2-1
d_call: .
clone_size: many

cdr3_nt: TGTGCCAGCAGCCAATCCCCGGGGAACCAGCCCCAGCATTTT
cdr3_aa: CASSQSPGNQPQHF
v_call: TRBV14
j_call: TRBJ1-5
d_call: .
clone_size: .

cdr3_nt: TGCGCCAGCAGCCCCGTACCCGGGACACCTTCTAACTATGGCTACACCTTC
cdr3_aa: CASSPVPGTPSNYGYTF
v_call: TRBV5-1
j_call: TRBJ1-2
d_call: .
clone_size: few

cdr3_nt: TGTGCCAGCAGCGTAGGGACTAGCGGGATGAATGAGCAGTTCTTC
cdr3_aa: CASSVGTSGMNEQFF
v_call: TRBV9
j_call: TRBJ2-1
d_call: TRBD2
clone_size: .

cdr3_nt: TGTGCCAGTAGCCCAGACAGGGGCTTTGTAGCTTTCTTT
cdr3_aa: CASSPDRGFVAFF
v_call: TRBV19
j_call: TRBJ1-1
d_call: TRBD1
clone_size: .